This is a list of T cell receptor beta chains from one sample in a study of beta chain features in type 1 diabetes. Assay used: immunoSEQ multiplex PCR; TCRdb lists only in-frame clones, some missing. Among hundreds of thousands of clones listed, approximately 10% were seen once. The sample comprised central memory CD4+ T cells from blood. The receptors come from a young man with type 1 diabetes. Each CDR3 is given with its conserved first and last residue. The D gene is left open where the match is weak. Expanded clones are given a class, and other clones once, few, many or no size at all.

D gene,J gene,clone size,V gene,CDR3 DNA,CDR3 protein
TRBD1,TRBJ2-2,.,TRBV7-2,TGTGCCAGCAGCTTATACCAGGGAGGACAGGGAAACACCGGGGAGCTGTTTTTT,CASSLYQGGQGNTGELFF
TRBD1,TRBJ1-1,few,TRBV5-6,TGTGCCAGCAGTAATACAGGGGAGACTGAAGCTTTCTTT,CASSNTGETEAFF
.,TRBJ2-5,.,TRBV20-1,TGCAGTGCCCCAGGGGCAGAGACCCAGTACTTC,CSAPGAETQYF
.,TRBJ1-1,.,TRBV28,TGTGCCAGCAGCCCGAGCACGGGGGGCATAACTGAAGCTTTCTTT,CASSPSTGGITEAFF
TRBD1,TRBJ1-3,few,TRBV5-1,TGCGCCAGCAGCCCGGGACAGGGCGAATCAGTCCCCAACACCATATATTTT,CASSPGQGESVPNTIYF
.,TRBJ2-5,.,TRBV7-2,TGTGCCAGCAGCTCCTTCCCGGAGGAGGAGACCCAGTACTTC,CASSSFPEEETQYF
.,TRBJ1-4,few,TRBV29-1,TGCAGCGTGGAGTGGACGGGAGAGCACGAAAAACTGTTTTTT,CSVEWTGEHEKLFF
.,TRBJ2-5,few,TRBV25-1,TGTGCCAGCGGCCAAGAGACCCAGTACTTC,CASGQETQYF
TRBD1,TRBJ2-2,.,TRBV14,TGTGCCAGCAGCCAAGACAGGGGGCAACGAACCGGGGAGCTGTTTTTT,CASSQDRGQRTGELFF
.,TRBJ2-7,many,TRBV18,TGTGCCAGCTCAGAGACAGAATACGAGCAGTACTTC,CASSETEYEQYF
.,TRBJ2-4,.,TRBV4-3,TGCGCCAGCAGCCAAGATCGGCGCGACATTCAGTACTTC,CASSQDRRDIQYF
.,TRBJ2-7,.,TRBV6-1,TGTGCCGCCGTCAGGGATTACGAGCAGTACTTC,CAAVRDYEQYF
.,TRBJ1-5,few,TRBV14,TGTGCCAGCAGCCAAGTCGGCAAAGCTCCGGGGGGTCAGCCCCAGCATTTT,CASSQVGKAPGGQPQHF
.,TRBJ2-3,.,TRBV9,TGTGCCAGCAGTCGCGGCCAGGGCACGCAGTATTTT,CASSRGQGTQYF
TRBD1,TRBJ1-1,.,TRBV5-6,TGTGCCAGCAGGTGGGACAGGACCACTGAAGCTTTCTTT,CASRWDRTTEAFF
.,TRBJ1-1,.,TRBV4-3,TGCGCCAGCAGCCAAGACAGGATAAACACTGAAGCTTTCTTT,CASSQDRINTEAFF
.,TRBJ1-1,many,TRBV4-3,TGCGCCAGCAGCCCGGGCCAGGGCCGGATGAACACTGAAGCTTTCTTT,CASSPGQGRMNTEAFF
.,TRBJ1-3,few,TRBV15,TGTGCCACCAGCAGCGCCGAGGAAGGTAGAAACACCATATATTTT,CATSSAEEGRNTIYF
TRBD1,TRBJ2-3,few,TRBV9,TGTGCCAGCAGCGTCACACCGGGACAGGGATCGTGGCCAGATACGCAGTATTTT,CASSVTPGQGSWPDTQYF
.,TRBJ1-1,few,TRBV29-1,TGCAGCGTTGAATCGCTATCGGGGGACGCTGAAGCTTTCTTT,CSVESLSGDAEAFF
.,TRBJ2-5,many,TRBV29-1,TGCAGCGTTGATTTGCAGACCCAAGAGACCCAGTACTTC,CSVDLQTQETQYF
.,TRBJ1-2,many,TRBV28,TGTGCCAGCCTGGGAGACTACTATGGCTACACCTTC,CASLGDYYGYTF
.,TRBJ2-3,many,TRBV5-1,TGCGCCAGCAGCTGGAGGCCCGGGTCCACAGATACGCAGTATTTT,CASSWRPGSTDTQYF